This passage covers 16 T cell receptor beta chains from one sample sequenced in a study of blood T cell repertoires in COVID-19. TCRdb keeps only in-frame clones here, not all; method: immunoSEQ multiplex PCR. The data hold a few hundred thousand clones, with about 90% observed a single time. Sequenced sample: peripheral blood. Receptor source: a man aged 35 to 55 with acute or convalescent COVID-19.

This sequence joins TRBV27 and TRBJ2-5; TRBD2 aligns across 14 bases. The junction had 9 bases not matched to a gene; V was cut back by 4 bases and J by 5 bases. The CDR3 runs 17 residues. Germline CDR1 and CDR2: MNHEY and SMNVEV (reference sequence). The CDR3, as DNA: TGTGCCAGCAGTTCACCCGGGACTAGCGGGAGAGGGGAGACCCAGTACTTC. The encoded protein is CASSSPGTSGRGETQYF.

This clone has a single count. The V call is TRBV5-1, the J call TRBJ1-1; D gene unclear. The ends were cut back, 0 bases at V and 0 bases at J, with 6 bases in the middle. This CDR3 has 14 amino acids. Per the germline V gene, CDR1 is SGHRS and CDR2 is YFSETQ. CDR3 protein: CASSLARLNTEAFF. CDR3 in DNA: TGCGCCAGCAGCTTGGCCAGATTGAACACTGAAGCTTTCTTT.

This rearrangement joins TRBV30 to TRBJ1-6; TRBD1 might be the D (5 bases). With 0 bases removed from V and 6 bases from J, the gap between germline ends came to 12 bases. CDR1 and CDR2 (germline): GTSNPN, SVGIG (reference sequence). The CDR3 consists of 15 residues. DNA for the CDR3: TGTGCCTGGAGTGTGGCAGGGCCCGGTAATTCACCCCTCCACTTT. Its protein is CAWSVAGPGNSPLHF.

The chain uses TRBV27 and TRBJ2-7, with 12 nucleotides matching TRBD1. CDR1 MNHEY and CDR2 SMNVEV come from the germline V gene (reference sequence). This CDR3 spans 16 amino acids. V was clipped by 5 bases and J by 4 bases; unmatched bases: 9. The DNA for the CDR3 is TGTGCCAGCAGTGTACTTGGGACAGGGGGCTCTTACGAGCAGTACTTC. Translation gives CASSVLGTGGSYEQYF.

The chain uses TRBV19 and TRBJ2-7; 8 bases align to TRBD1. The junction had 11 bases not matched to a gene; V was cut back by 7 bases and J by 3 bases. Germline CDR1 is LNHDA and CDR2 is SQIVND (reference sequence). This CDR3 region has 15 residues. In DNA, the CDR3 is TGTGCCAGTACCTTTCCCGGGACAGGCCTCTACGAGCAGTACTTC. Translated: CASTFPGTGLYEQYF.

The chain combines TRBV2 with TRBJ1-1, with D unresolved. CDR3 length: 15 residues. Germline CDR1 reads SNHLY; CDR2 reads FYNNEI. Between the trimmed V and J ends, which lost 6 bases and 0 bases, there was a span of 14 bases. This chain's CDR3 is CASSPSGELNTEAFF. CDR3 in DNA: TGTGCCAGCAGCCCTTCGGGAGAATTGAACACTGAAGCTTTCTTT.

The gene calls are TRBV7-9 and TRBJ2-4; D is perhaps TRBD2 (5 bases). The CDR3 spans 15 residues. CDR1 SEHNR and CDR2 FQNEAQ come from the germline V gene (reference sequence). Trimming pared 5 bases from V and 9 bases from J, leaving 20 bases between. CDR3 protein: CASSPTLGIEGIQYF. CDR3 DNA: TGTGCCAGCAGCCCGACCCTCGGAATAGAGGGCATTCAGTACTTC.

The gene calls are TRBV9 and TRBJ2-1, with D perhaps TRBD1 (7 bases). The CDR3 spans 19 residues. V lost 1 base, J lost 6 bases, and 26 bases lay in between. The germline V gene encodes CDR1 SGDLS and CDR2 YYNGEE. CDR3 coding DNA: TGTGCCAGCAGCGTACCGACTATGGAAGGGGGCAGGGGAGGCAATGAGCAGTTCTTC. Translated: CASSVPTMEGGRGGNEQFF. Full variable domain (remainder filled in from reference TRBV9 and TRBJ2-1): DSGVTQTPKHLITATGQRVTLRCSPRSGDLSVYWYQQSLDQGLQFLIQYYNGEERAKGNILERFSAQQFPDLHSELNLSSLELGDSALYFCASSVPTMEGGRGGNEQFFGPGTRLTVL.

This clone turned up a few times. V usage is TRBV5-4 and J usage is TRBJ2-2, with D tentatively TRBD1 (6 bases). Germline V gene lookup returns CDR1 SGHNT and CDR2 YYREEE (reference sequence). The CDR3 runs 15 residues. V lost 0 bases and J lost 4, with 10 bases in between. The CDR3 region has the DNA TGTGCCAGCAGCTTGGGCAGGGGTGGCACCGGGGAGCTGTTTTTT. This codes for CASSLGRGGTGELFF.

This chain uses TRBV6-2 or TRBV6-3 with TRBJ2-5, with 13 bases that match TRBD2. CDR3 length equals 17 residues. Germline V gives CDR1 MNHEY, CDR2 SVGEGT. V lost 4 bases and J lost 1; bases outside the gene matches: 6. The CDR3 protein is CASSSLRLAGGQETQYF. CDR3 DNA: TGTGCCAGCAGTTCCCTACGACTAGCGGGGGGCCAAGAGACCCAGTACTTC.

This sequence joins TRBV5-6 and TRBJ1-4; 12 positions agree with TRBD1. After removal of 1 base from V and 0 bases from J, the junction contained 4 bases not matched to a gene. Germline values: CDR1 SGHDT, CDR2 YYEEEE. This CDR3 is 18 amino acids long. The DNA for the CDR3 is TGTGCCAGCAGCTTGTTGGGACAGGGGGCTACAACTAATGAAAAACTGTTTTTT. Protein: CASSLLGQGATTNEKLFF.

The CDR3 protein is CSASEASGSNEQFF. Written as DNA, the CDR3 is TGCAGTGCTAGTGAGGCTAGCGGGAGTAATGAGCAGTTCTTC. V is TRBV20-1 and J is TRBJ2-1, with TRBD2 matching 10 bases. CDR1 is DFQATT, CDR2 SNEGSKA, per germline (reference sequence). This CDR3 comprises 14 residues. V shed 3 bases, J shed 7 bases, and the junction held 6 bases outside the gene matches.

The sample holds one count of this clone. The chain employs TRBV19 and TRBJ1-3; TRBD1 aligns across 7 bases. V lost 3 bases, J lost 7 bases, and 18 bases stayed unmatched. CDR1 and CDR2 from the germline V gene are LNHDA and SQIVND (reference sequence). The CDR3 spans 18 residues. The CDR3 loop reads CASSMDSGGQNLGNTIYF. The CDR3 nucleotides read TGTGCCAGTAGTATGGACAGCGGGGGACAGAACCTCGGGAACACCATATATTTT. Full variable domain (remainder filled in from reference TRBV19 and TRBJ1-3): DGGITQSPKYLFRKEGQNVTLSCEQNLNHDAMYWYRQDPGQGLRLIYYSQIVNDFQKGDIAEGYSVSREKKESFPLTVTSAQKNPTAFYLCASSMDSGGQNLGNTIYFGEGSWLTVV.

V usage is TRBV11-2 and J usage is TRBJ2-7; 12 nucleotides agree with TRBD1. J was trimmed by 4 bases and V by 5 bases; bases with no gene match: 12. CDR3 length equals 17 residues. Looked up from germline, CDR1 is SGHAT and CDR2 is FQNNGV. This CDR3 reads CASSAPGQGAERYEQYF. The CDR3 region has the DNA TGTGCCAGCAGCGCCCCGGGACAGGGGGCCGAAAGGTACGAGCAGTACTTC.

The CDR3 loop reads CASSQQSGTGSYEQYF. CDR3 coding DNA: TGTGCCAGCAGCCAACAATCCGGGACAGGCTCCTACGAGCAGTACTTC. This chain uses TRBV3-1 (or the pseudogene TRBV3-2) with TRBJ2-7; TRBD1 aligns across 8 bases. Germline trimming cut 2 bases from V and 0 bases from J; bases unmatched to any gene: 6. The germline CDR1 and CDR2 sequences are LGHDT and YNNKEL (reference sequence). This CDR3 spans 16 amino acids.

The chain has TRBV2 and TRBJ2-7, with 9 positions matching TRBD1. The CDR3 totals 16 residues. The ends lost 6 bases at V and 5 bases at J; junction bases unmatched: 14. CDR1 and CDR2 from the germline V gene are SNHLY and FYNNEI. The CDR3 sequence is CASSRGTGLTPDEQYF. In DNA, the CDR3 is TGTGCCAGCAGCAGAGGGACAGGGTTAACCCCGGACGAGCAGTACTTC. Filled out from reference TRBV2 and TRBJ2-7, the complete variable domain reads EPEVTQTPSHQVTQMGQEVILRCVPISNHLYFYWYRQILGQKVEFLVSFYNNEISEKSEIFDDQFSVERPDGSNFTLKIRSTKLEDSAMYFCASSRGTGLTPDEQYFGPGTRLTVT.